These T cell receptor beta chains were read from a single sample in a study of blood T cell repertoires in COVID-19. Repertoires were generated with immunoSEQ multiplex PCR, while TCRdb's copy carries only in-frame clones and drops some. Of roughly 500,000 clones listed, nearly 90% are singletons. The sample comprised peripheral blood. The receptors stem from a man aged 18-30 years with COVID-19, enrolled during active disease. The CDR3 runs from the conserved cysteine through the conserved F or W. The D gene is left open where the match is weak. Only some rows state a clone size, as once, few, many or a class for expanded clones.

d_call	v_call	clone_size	j_call	cdr3_aa	cdr3_nt
-	TRBV6-5	once	TRBJ2-3	CASSPGQYTDTQYF	TGTGCCAGCAGCCCGGGACAATACACAGATACGCAGTATTTT
-	TRBV30	once	TRBJ1-1	CAWSVSPSTGGNFEAFF	TGTGCCTGGAGTGTATCTCCCTCAACTGGTGGTAACTTCGAAGCTTTCTTT
-	TRBV18	-	TRBJ2-4	CASSPLGQQNIQYF	TGTGCCAGCTCACCGTTGGGACAACAAAACATTCAGTACTTC
TRBD2	TRBV2	-	TRBJ2-1	CASRGGLAGREQFF	TGTGCCAGCAGGGGGGGACTAGCGGGGAGAGAGCAGTTCTTC
-	TRBV29-1	-	TRBJ1-1	CSATSTEAFF	TGCAGCGCCACGAGCACTGAAGCTTTCTTT
-	TRBV18	-	TRBJ2-1	CASSPGVDEQFF	TGTGCCAGCTCACCCGGAGTGGATGAGCAGTTCTTC
-	TRBV10-3	once	TRBJ2-1	CAVQGSDEQFF	TGTGCCGTCCAGGGGTCAGATGAGCAGTTCTTC
-	TRBV27	-	TRBJ2-7	CASSFRQGYEQYF	TGTGCCAGCAGTTTTCGGCAGGGCTACGAGCAGTACTTC
-	TRBV10-1	-	TRBJ2-2	CASSLRQGGTGELFF	TGCGCCAGCAGCCTCAGACAGGGAGGCACCGGGGAGCTGTTTTTT
TRBD1	TRBV2	-	TRBJ1-1	CASSTGTGAGGTEAFF	TGTGCCAGCAGTACCGGGACAGGGGCGGGAGGGACTGAAGCTTTCTTT
TRBD2	TRBV9	-	TRBJ2-3	CASSVASGTRFYTDTQYF	TGTGCCAGCAGCGTAGCCTCCGGGACTAGATTCTACACAGATACGCAGTATTTT
-	TRBV13	-	TRBJ2-7	CASSNLQGHEQYF	TGTGCCAGCAGCAACCTCCAGGGCCACGAGCAGTACTTC
-	TRBV2	-	TRBJ1-5	CASSEGGGKDQPQHF	TGTGCCAGCAGTGAAGGGGGAGGGAAGGATCAGCCCCAGCATTTT
-	TRBV7-9	-	TRBJ2-3	CASSLGQEVDTQYF	TGTGCCAGCAGCTTAGGGCAGGAGGTAGATACGCAGTATTTT
-	TRBV27	-	TRBJ1-5	CASSLQAGHQPQHF	TGTGCCAGCAGTTTACAGGCAGGGCATCAGCCCCAGCATTTT
TRBD1	TRBV2	-	TRBJ2-7	CASNSGQGTYEQYF	TGTGCCAGCAATTCGGGACAGGGGACTTACGAGCAGTACTTC
-	TRBV9	-	TRBJ2-2	CASSVVAANTGELFF	TGTGCCAGCAGCGTAGTAGCAGCAAACACCGGGGAGCTGTTTTTT
-	TRBV27	-	TRBJ1-1	CASSSSVATEAFF	TGTGCCAGCAGTTCCTCAGTGGCCACTGAAGCTTTCTTT